The 8 T cell receptor beta chains in this list originate from one sample, sequenced in a study of Ad26.COV2.S vaccination and SARS-CoV-2 variants. Assay used: immunoSEQ multiplex PCR; TCRdb lists only in-frame clones, some missing. The sample holds roughly 400,000 clones, over 80% seen once. Treatment described: around 19 received Ad26.COV2.S at low or high dose, single or two shots; 5 received placebo; per-sample allocation not given. Specimen acquisition occurred on day 63 following the initial vaccine or placebo injection. The material sequenced was peripheral blood, taken in a trial of Ad26.COV2.S vaccine versus placebo. The source of these receptors is a person aged 18 to 59 who received the Ad26.COV2.S COVID-19 vaccine or a placebo.

V is TRBV30 and J is TRBJ2-3; no definite D call. V was pared by 4 bases and J by 2 bases, with 10 bases between. Germline lookup yields CDR1 GTSNPN and CDR2 SVGIG (reference sequence). The CDR3 has 13 amino acids. The CDR3 spells CAWNSLNTDTQYF. The CDR3 DNA is TGTGCCTGGAACAGCTTAAACACAGATACGCAGTATTTT.

This clone has a single count. The V and J genes are TRBV28 and TRBJ2-5; TRBD2 matches at 10 bases. With 5 bases clipped from V and 2 bases from J, the junction kept 8 bases outside the gene matches. Looked up from germline, CDR1 is MDHEN and CDR2 is SYDVKM. This CDR3 is built from 16 residues. CDR3 in DNA: TGTGCCAGCAGTCGGCCCGGGACTAGCGCTCAAGAGACCCAGTACTTC. Encoded protein: CASSRPGTSAQETQYF.

The chain has TRBV7-2 and TRBJ2-4; D gene unclear. Germline CDR1 is SGHTA and CDR2 is FQGNSA. CDR3 length: 16 amino acids. The ends were cut back, 5 bases at V and 0 bases at J, with 14 bases in the middle. The DNA for the CDR3 is TGTGCCAGCAGCCAACAGAGATACTTAGCCAAAAACATTCAGTACTTC. Protein product: CASSQQRYLAKNIQYF.

The chain combines TRBV5-1 with TRBJ1-4; TRBD1 matches 7 bases. With 4 bases clipped from V and 7 bases from J, the junction kept 7 bases outside the gene matches. Per the germline V gene, CDR1 is SGHRS and CDR2 is YFSETQ. The CDR3 has 14 amino acids. The CDR3 DNA reads as TGCGCCAGCAGCCTCAGACAGGGTGGTGAAAAACTGTTTTTT. It codes for CASSLRQGGEKLFF.

V gene TRBV21-1 combines with J gene TRBJ2-5; the table's D call TRBD2 went unverified against the DNA. TRBV21-1 is a known pseudogene. The CDR3 runs 16 residues. CDR3 region: CASSKDRTSGKETQYF. CDR3 coding DNA: TGTGCCAGCAGCAAAGATCGAACTAGCGGGAAAGAGACCCAGTACTTC.

This clone was recorded only once. The CDR3: CATSRTGQGGTYNSPLHF. In DNA, the CDR3 is TGTGCCACCAGTAGAACGGGACAGGGCGGTACCTATAATTCACCCCTCCACTTT. The chain recombines TRBV24-1 with TRBJ1-6, with TRBD1 matching 9 bases. This CDR3 has 18 residues. The V gene's germline CDR1 is KGHDR and CDR2 SFDVKD. The ends lost 6 bases at V and 2 bases at J; junction bases unmatched: 10.

The gene calls are TRBV7-8 and TRBJ1-1, with D tentatively TRBD1 (6 bases). Trimming cost V 3 bases and J 5 bases, with 13 bases left between them. Germline loops: CDR1 SGHVS, CDR2 FQNEAQ. This CDR3 region has 14 residues. CDR3 amino acids: CASSFANRETEAFF. CDR3 nucleotide sequence: TGTGCCAGCAGCTTCGCCAACAGGGAGACTGAAGCTTTCTTT.

This clone was seen just once. The rearrangement joins TRBV6-6 to TRBJ2-1; D gene uncertain. CDR3 length equals 16 residues. The germline V gene has CDR1 MNHNY and CDR2 SVGAGI (reference sequence). V was clipped by 0 bases and J by 0 bases, with 9 bases between them. CDR3 DNA: TGTGCCAGCAGTTACTCGAGGCAGAGCTCCTACAATGAGCAGTTCTTC. Amino acids: CASSYSRQSSYNEQFF.